Presented here are 27 T cell receptor beta chains from one specimen sequenced in a study of blood T cell repertoires in COVID-19. Generated by immunoSEQ multiplex PCR, the TCRdb table keeps only in-frame clones and is missing some. The sample carries 75,000 to 90,000 clones, around four fifths recorded once. Input material: peripheral blood. These receptors all come from an elderly man with active or convalescent COVID-19.

The chain employs TRBV7-2 and TRBJ1-6; maybe TRBD1 (6 bases). Trimming stripped 6 bases from V and 5 bases from J, with 11 bases between. CDR1 SGHTA and CDR2 FQGNSA come from the germline V gene. The CDR3 sequence is 14 residues long. CDR3 region: CASRVQGNNSPLHF. CDR3 nucleotides: TGTGCCAGCAGGGTACAGGGTAATAATTCACCCCTCCACTTT. Using reference TRBV7-2 and TRBJ1-6 for the parts outside the CDR3, the full variable domain is GAGVSQSPSNKVTEKGKDVELRCDPISGHTALYWYRQSLGQGLEFLIYFQGNSAPDKSGLPSDRFSAERTGGSVSTLTIQRTQQEDSAVYLCASRVQGNNSPLHFGNGTRLTVT.

In its sample, this clone was seen a few times. The chain uses TRBV7-9 and TRBJ2-1, with D hard to call. CDR1 is SEHNR, CDR2 FQNEAQ, per germline (reference sequence). Trimming took off 1 base at V and 7 bases at J, with 5 bases between the two ends. The CDR3 covers 12 residues. The CDR3 spells CASSLGRNEQFF. The CDR3 DNA reads as TGTGCCAGCAGCTTAGGTCGGAATGAGCAGTTCTTC. Combining the CDR3 with reference TRBV7-9 and TRBJ2-1 gives the whole variable domain DTGVSQNPRHKITKRGQNVTFRCDPISEHNRLYWYRQTLGQGPEFLTYFQNEAQLEKSRLLSDRFSAERPKGSFSTLEIQRTEQGDSAMYLCASSLGRNEQFFGPGTRLTVL.

The gene calls are TRBV19 and TRBJ1-6; D gene uncertain. The CDR3 totals 16 residues. Germline CDR1 LNHDA, CDR2 SQIVND (reference sequence). V lost 6 bases, J lost 0 bases, and 12 bases lay in between. This chain's CDR3 is CASRVQDSSYNSPLHF. CDR3 DNA sequence: TGTGCCAGTAGGGTGCAGGATAGCTCCTATAATTCACCCCTCCACTTT.

The CDR3 bases are TGTGCCAGCAGTTCGGGGGGACATAGGAACACCGGGGAGCTGTTTTTT. Translating gives CASSSGGHRNTGELFF. The genes are TRBV6-5 and TRBJ2-2; weak D call: TRBD2 (7 bases). Trimming took off 4 bases at V and 1 base at J, with 13 bases between the two ends. The CDR3 sequence is 16 residues long. In germline, CDR1 is MNHEY, CDR2 SVGAGI.

The chain is built from TRBV5-8 and TRBJ1-1, with a weak D call TRBD1 (5 bases). V shed 0 bases and J shed 0 bases, with 9 bases lying between them. This CDR3 has 15 residues. Germline V CDR1 and CDR2: SGHTS, YDEGEE. In DNA, the CDR3 is TGTGCCAGCAGCTTGGGGGCAGGGTTGAACACTGAAGCTTTCTTT. This codes for CASSLGAGLNTEAFF.

This clone has a single count. The gene calls are TRBV5-1 and TRBJ1-1, with D unclear. V was shortened by 0 bases and J by 3 bases, with 9 bases between the two germline ends. The CDR3 contains 14 residues. From germline, CDR1 is SGHRS and CDR2 YFSETQ. CDR3 bases: TGCGCCAGCAGCTTGGGGGCCGGGGACACTGAAGCTTTCTTT. This sequence encodes CASSLGAGDTEAFF.

This chain links TRBV11-3 with TRBJ2-6, with TRBD1 matching over 7 bases. The germline V gene encodes CDR1 SGHNT and CDR2 YENEEA. The CDR3 totals 17 residues. With 4 bases clipped from V and 0 bases from J, the junction kept 6 bases outside the gene matches. This chain's CDR3 is CASSSGQINSGANVLTF. CDR3 coding DNA: TGTGCCAGCAGCTCGGGACAGATCAACTCTGGGGCCAACGTCCTGACTTTC.

V is TRBV24-1 and J is TRBJ2-1, with 7 bases lining up with TRBD1. V gave up 5 bases and J gave up 4 bases; unmatched junction bases: 1. The CDR3 totals 13 residues. Germline V gene lookup returns CDR1 KGHDR and CDR2 SFDVKD. The CDR3 bases are TGTGCCACCAGTGCGGGACAGTACAATGAGCAGTTCTTC. Its translation is CATSAGQYNEQFF.

This clone was counted a few times. This rearrangement joins TRBV7-8 to TRBJ1-2; D is possibly TRBD1 (5 bases). The CDR3 sequence is 12 residues long. Germline lookup yields CDR1 SGHVS and CDR2 FQNEAQ. V gave up 5 bases and J gave up 5 bases, with 9 bases separating them. The CDR3 loop reads CASSLDSYGYTF. DNA of the CDR3: TGTGCCAGCAGCCTCGACAGTTATGGCTACACCTTC. Full variable domain (remainder filled in from reference TRBV7-8 and TRBJ1-2): GAGVSQSPRYKVAKRGQDVALRCDPISGHVSLFWYQQALGQGPEFLTYFQNEAQLDKSGLPSDRFFAERPEGSVSTLKIQRTQQEDSAVYLCASSLDSYGYTFGSGTRLTVV.

The V and J genes are TRBV29-1 and TRBJ2-1, with 14 bases aligning to TRBD2. Unmatched junction bases numbered 2, after V lost 7 bases and J lost 6 bases. The CDR3 sequence is 13 residues long. CDR1 SQVTM and CDR2 ANQGSEA come from the germline V gene. DNA for the CDR3: TGCAGCGCGGGGACTAGCGGGAGCAATGAGCAGTTCTTC. Its protein product is CSAGTSGSNEQFF.

The chain links TRBV28 to TRBJ2-1; D may be TRBD2 (6 bases). Germline V gives CDR1 MDHEN, CDR2 SYDVKM. This CDR3 is 15 amino acids long. V was clipped by 6 bases and J by 2 bases, with 14 bases between them. CDR3 amino acids: CASRGGAGTYNEQFF. The CDR3 DNA is TGTGCCAGCAGGGGGGGTGCGGGAACCTACAATGAGCAGTTCTTC. Full variable domain (missing parts from reference TRBV28 and TRBJ2-1): DVKVTQSSRYLVKRTGEKVFLECVQDMDHENMFWYRQDPGLGLRLIYFSYDVKMKEKGDIPEGYSVSREKKERFSLILESASTNQTSMYLCASRGGAGTYNEQFFGPGTRLTVL.

The J gene is TRBJ2-5, the V gene TRBV9; 13 positions agree with TRBD2. Losses at the gene ends were 4 bases for V and 0 bases for J; bases not matched to a gene: 6. The CDR3 extends over 17 amino acids. CDR1 is SGDLS, CDR2 YYNGEE, per germline. The CDR3 region has the DNA TGTGCCAGCAGCCGACCTGGACTAGCGGGGGACCAAGAGACCCAGTACTTC. Its protein product is CASSRPGLAGDQETQYF.

The chain has TRBV18 and TRBJ2-7; the D is unclear. Germline V lookup: CDR1 KGHSH, CDR2 LQKENI. V was trimmed by 5 bases and J by 0 bases, leaving 11 bases between them. This CDR3 has 14 residues. Here the CDR3 DNA reads TGTGCCAGCTCAGCGGAGTTTAGCTCCTACGAGCAGTACGTC. Translating gives CASSAEFSSYEQYV.

The count of this clone is one. The CDR3, as DNA: TGCAGTGCTGGCGGGGCGCAGCAGTTCTTC. Encoded protein: CSAGGAQQFF. V gene TRBV20-1 combines with J gene TRBJ2-1; D may be TRBD2 (6 bases). Per the germline V gene, CDR1 is DFQATT and CDR2 is SNEGSKA (reference sequence). CDR3 length: 10 residues. V was cut by 5 bases and J by 11 bases, with 10 bases left in between.

The V and J genes are TRBV5-1 and TRBJ1-3; the D gene is possibly TRBD1 (5 bases). V lost 1 base and J lost 0, with 11 bases in between. CDR1 and CDR2 from the germline V gene are SGHRS and YFSETQ. The CDR3 spans 16 residues. The CDR3 loop is CASSLQEGRSGNTIYF. The CDR3 DNA reads TGCGCCAGCAGCTTGCAGGAGGGGCGCTCTGGAAACACCATATATTTT.

This rearrangement joins TRBV28 to TRBJ1-6, with D tentatively TRBD1 (5 bases). The CDR3 length is 15 residues. Between the trimmed V and J ends, which lost 3 bases and 10 bases, there was a span of 16 bases. CDR1 MDHEN and CDR2 SYDVKM come from the germline V gene. The CDR3 nucleotides are TGTGCCAGCAGTTTTGGGGGGTCTAGAGGGTCACCCCTCCACTTT. Protein sequence: CASSFGGSRGSPLHF.

This sequence joins TRBV27 and TRBJ1-1, with TRBD1 as a possible D gene (6 bases). Trimming took off 8 bases at V and 5 bases at J, with 12 bases between the two ends. This CDR3 is 12 amino acids long. The V gene's germline CDR1 is MNHEY and CDR2 SMNVEV (reference sequence). The CDR3 coding sequence is TGTGCCAGCGGGGGCCCAAGGACTGAAGCTTTCTTT. It encodes CASGGPRTEAFF.

The gene calls are TRBV27 and TRBJ1-3; 9 bases align to TRBD1. The CDR3 is 16 amino acids. Germline loops: CDR1 MNHEY, CDR2 SMNVEV (reference sequence). The trim removed 5 bases at V and 6 bases at J, leaving 11 bases unmatched. CDR3 nucleotide sequence: TGTGCCAGCAGTATACTCCCACAGGGGGCGAAAAACACCATATATTTT. It encodes CASSILPQGAKNTIYF.

The chain uses TRBV19 and TRBJ2-7; tentative D call: TRBD1 (5 bases). The germline V gene has CDR1 LNHDA and CDR2 SQIVND (reference sequence). The CDR3 contains 14 residues. V shed 4 bases and J shed 0 bases, with 10 bases lying between them. This CDR3 reads CASSKGVGSYEQYV. In DNA, the CDR3 is TGTGCCAGTAGTAAAGGGGTCGGCTCCTACGAGCAGTACGTC.

The genes are TRBV15 and TRBJ1-5, with D unresolved. The CDR3 totals 13 residues. Between the trimmed V and J ends, which lost 0 bases and 9 bases, there was a span of 9 bases. Germline V CDR1 and CDR2: LNHNV, YYDKDF (reference sequence). The CDR3 loop reads CATSRDRSRPQHF. The CDR3 nucleotides read TGTGCCACCAGCAGAGATCGGTCTCGGCCCCAGCATTTT.

V is TRBV5-4 and J is TRBJ1-6; perhaps TRBD1 as D (6 bases). The CDR3 spans 15 residues. Deletions cut 0 bases from V and 5 bases from J, with 9 bases between. Germline values: CDR1 SGHNT, CDR2 YYREEE (reference sequence). CDR3 protein: CASSLVPGDNSPLHF. In DNA form, the CDR3 reads TGTGCCAGCAGCTTGGTACCAGGGGATAATTCACCCCTCCACTTT.

The rearrangement joins TRBV5-6 to TRBJ1-3; 7 positions agree with TRBD1. CDR1 and CDR2 from the germline V gene are SGHDT and YYEEEE. V was pared by 3 bases and J by 3 bases, with 9 bases of the junction left unmatched. The CDR3 contains 16 residues. This CDR3 reads CASSSSPGQIGNTIYF. The CDR3 DNA reads TGTGCCAGCAGCTCTTCTCCGGGACAGATTGGAAACACCATATATTTT.

This sequence joins TRBV5-8 and TRBJ1-4; 9 bases map to TRBD1. This CDR3 is built from 14 residues. The ends lost 9 bases at V and 6 bases at J; junction bases unmatched: 9. Germline CDR1 SGHTS, CDR2 YDEGEE. The CDR3 reads CATEHRGRDEKLFF. The CDR3 DNA is TGTGCCACAGAGCACAGGGGGCGCGATGAAAAACTGTTTTTT.

The CDR3 DNA reads TGTGCCAGCAACAAGTTCGGACCGCAATCAGGGGAGACCCAGTACTTC. It is translated as CASNKFGPQSGETQYF. This rearrangement joins TRBV5-8 to TRBJ2-5; D perhaps matches TRBD1 (5 bases). The V end was cut by 6 bases, the J end by 5 bases, with 23 bases between. Germline loops: CDR1 SGHTS, CDR2 YDEGEE. The CDR3 runs 16 residues.

The chain uses TRBV5-1 and TRBJ2-1, with 13 positions matching TRBD2. With V trimmed by 4 bases and J by 0 bases, 7 bases remained unmatched. This CDR3 has 18 amino acids. CDR1 is SGHRS and CDR2 is YFSETQ in the germline V gene. The CDR3 coding sequence is TGCGCCAGCAGCAAGACTAGCGGGGGGACGAACTCCTACAATGAGCAGTTCTTC. Translated: CASSKTSGGTNSYNEQFF.

This clone was observed a few times. The gene calls are TRBV11-2 and TRBJ1-1; the D gene is possibly TRBD1 (5 bases). The CDR3 loop spans 15 amino acids. The V end lost 6 bases, the J end lost 6 bases, and 20 bases lay between the germline ends. The germline V gene encodes CDR1 SGHAT and CDR2 FQNNGV. The CDR3 region has the DNA TGTGCCAGCAGTGCCATTGGGGCGAGTGGGGCTGAAGCTTTCTTT. Amino acids: CASSAIGASGAEAFF.

This clone was counted ten times or more. The chain couples TRBV4-2 to TRBJ1-1, with a possible D match to TRBD1 (6 bases). This CDR3 has 14 amino acids. The germline V gene encodes CDR1 LGHNA and CDR2 YNFKEQ. The ends were cut back, 2 bases at V and 1 base at J, with 8 bases in the middle. CDR3 region: CASSQTGRNTEAFF. CDR3 coding DNA: TGTGCCAGCAGCCAAACAGGGAGGAACACTGAAGCTTTCTTT.